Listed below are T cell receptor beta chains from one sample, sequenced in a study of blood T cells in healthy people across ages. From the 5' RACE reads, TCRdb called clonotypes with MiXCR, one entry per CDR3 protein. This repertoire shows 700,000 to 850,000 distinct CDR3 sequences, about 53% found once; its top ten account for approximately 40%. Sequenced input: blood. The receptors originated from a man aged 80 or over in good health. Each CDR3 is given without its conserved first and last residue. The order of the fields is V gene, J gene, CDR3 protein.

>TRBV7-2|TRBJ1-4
ASGSGTASNEKLF
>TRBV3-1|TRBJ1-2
ASSREGVLGYT
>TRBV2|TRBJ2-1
ARRDPRPPNEQF
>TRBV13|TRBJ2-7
ASSFGNLGHEQY
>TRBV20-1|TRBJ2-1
SAGRGGPSEQF
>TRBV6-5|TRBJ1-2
ASRTTGRLGYT
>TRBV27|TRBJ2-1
ASSLGAAPQYNEQF
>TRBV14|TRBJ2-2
ASSPLEREVGAGELS
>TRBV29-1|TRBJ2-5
SVADQGRGTQY
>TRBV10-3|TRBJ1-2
AILATGGNYGYT
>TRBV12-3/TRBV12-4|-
ASSSGPGTQY
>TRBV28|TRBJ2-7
ASSGSGTGVQY
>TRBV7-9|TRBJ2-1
ASSSPGLAAARPNEQF
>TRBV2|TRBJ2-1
ASSDNLADEQF
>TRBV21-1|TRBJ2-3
ASSKAAGSGTDTQY
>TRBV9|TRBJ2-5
ASSSHRAETQY
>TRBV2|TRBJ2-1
ASGSGITSEQF
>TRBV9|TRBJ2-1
ASSLGLLLDNEQF
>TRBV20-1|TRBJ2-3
SASGRGKGADTQY
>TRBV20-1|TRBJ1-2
SARKQGGGYT
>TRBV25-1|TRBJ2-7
ASSELAGVGEQY
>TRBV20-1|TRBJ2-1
SASLLVRDEQF
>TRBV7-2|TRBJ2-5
ASGPEAGWQETQY
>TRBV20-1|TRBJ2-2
SARVGDTHTGELF
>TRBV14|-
ASSRSGTGIYEQY
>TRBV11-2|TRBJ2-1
ASSTIPGQGFVEQF
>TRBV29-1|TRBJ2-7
SAVSGSHEQY
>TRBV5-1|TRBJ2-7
ASSAQNRPNNEQY
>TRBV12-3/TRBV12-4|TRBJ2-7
ASTARSSYEQY
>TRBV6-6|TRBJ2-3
AGKREDTDTQY
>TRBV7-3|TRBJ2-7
ASSFTGTNEQY
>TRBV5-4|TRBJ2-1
ASSFLGQSSGEQF
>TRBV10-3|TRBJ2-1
ATLETPHNEQF
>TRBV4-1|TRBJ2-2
ASRDVRLAGPKNTGELF
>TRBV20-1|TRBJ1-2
SARDGGHRGYT
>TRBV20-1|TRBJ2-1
SAREIRTSHEGNEQF
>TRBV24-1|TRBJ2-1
ATSDLGSGRFAEQF
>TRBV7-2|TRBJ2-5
ASSLVGTAIQQY
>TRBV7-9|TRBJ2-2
ASSRAGPNTGELF
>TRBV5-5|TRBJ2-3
ASSLAVSGVHRYAY
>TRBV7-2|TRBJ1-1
ASSFGHRLGNTEAF
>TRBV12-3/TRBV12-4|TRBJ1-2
ASSLRGYT
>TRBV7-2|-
ASSRTSGSGETQY
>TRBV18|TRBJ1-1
ASSPRVTLNTEAF
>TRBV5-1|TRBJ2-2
ASSQQAAGELF
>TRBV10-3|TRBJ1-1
AISEGTGDEAF
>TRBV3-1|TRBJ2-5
ASSHGIGEQY
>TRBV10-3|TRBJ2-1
AIAGTDNEQF
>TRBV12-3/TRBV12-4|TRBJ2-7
ASSPSGRGEQY
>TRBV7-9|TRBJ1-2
ASSLDGGYYGYT
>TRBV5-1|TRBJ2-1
ASSFPWGSGRVDEQF
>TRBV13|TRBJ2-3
ASSLDLGGDTQY
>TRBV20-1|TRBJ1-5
SASPRAEGQPQH
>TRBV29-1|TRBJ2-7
SVAGTSGYEQY
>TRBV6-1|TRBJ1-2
ASTESARRLRLDGYT
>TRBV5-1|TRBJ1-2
ASSMLGNGLYT
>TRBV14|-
ASSQDLDRYEQY
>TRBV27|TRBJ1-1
ASSRPPGRALNTEAF
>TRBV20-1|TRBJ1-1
SAEDTLGTEAF
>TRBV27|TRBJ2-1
ASSLKRGTYNEQF